A single sample gave rise to the 29 T cell receptor beta chains below, sequenced in a study of cytomegalovirus exposure and HLA in healthy donors. It was with 60 Vbeta and 13 Jbeta primers that the PCR ran. Assay used: immunoSEQ multiplex PCR; TCRdb lists only in-frame clones, some missing. The table shows roughly 250,000 clones, with about 75% occurring only once. Sequencing used PBMCs. The receptor set was obtained from a female donor in good health and CMV-seronegative.

The chain combines TRBV6-1 with TRBJ2-1, with 10 positions matching TRBD2. This CDR3 contains 14 residues. After removal of 8 bases from V and 8 bases from J, the junction contained 9 bases not matched to a gene. Germline lookup yields CDR1 MNHNS and CDR2 SASEGT. The DNA for the CDR3 is TGTGCCAGCTGGGCTAGCGGGAGTTTTCATGAGCAGTTCTTC. This codes for CASWASGSFHEQFF.

This clone was observed a few times. This chain links TRBV19 with TRBJ1-2, with 8 bases that match TRBD1. Per the germline V gene, CDR1 is LNHDA and CDR2 is SQIVND (reference sequence). This CDR3 comprises 13 residues. The V segment lost 3 bases and the J segment 5 bases; nucleotides outside the gene matches: 2. For the CDR3, the DNA is TGTGCCAGTAGTATTCGACAGGGGTATGGCTACACCTTC. Protein sequence: CASSIRQGYGYTF.

The V and J genes are TRBV11-2 and TRBJ1-5; TRBD1 agrees at 8 bases. Germline V lookup: CDR1 SGHAT, CDR2 FQNNGV. CDR3 length: 15 residues. V lost 0 bases and J lost 5; bases outside the gene matches: 3. The CDR3 region is CASSLEGTGDQPQHF. CDR3 bases: TGTGCCAGCAGCTTAGAGGGGACAGGAGATCAGCCCCAGCATTTT. Full variable domain (remainder filled in from reference TRBV11-2 and TRBJ1-5): EAGVAQSPRYKIIEKRQSVAFWCNPISGHATLYWYQQILGQGPKLLIQFQNNGVVDDSQLPKDRFSAERLKGVDSTLKIQPAKLEDSAVYLCASSLEGTGDQPQHFGDGTRLSIL.

The chain employs TRBV5-3 and TRBJ1-1, with 7 bases identical to TRBD1. TRBV5-3 is an open reading frame, and its role is uncertain. This CDR3 has 16 amino acids. The V segment lost 2 bases and the J segment 3 bases; nucleotides outside the gene matches: 10. The CDR3 DNA is TGTGCCAGAAGCTTTAAGGGGGCTGGGCGGTACACTGAAGCTTTCTTT. It encodes CARSFKGAGRYTEAFF.

The chain joins TRBV5-1 to TRBJ2-7; TRBD2 matches 9 bases. CDR1 is SGHRS and CDR2 is YFSETQ in the germline V gene. The CDR3 spans 15 residues. Unmatched junction bases numbered 6, after V lost 0 bases and J lost 5 bases. The CDR3 protein is CASSLESGGINEQYF. The CDR3 nucleotides are TGCGCCAGCAGCTTGGAAAGCGGGGGGATCAACGAGCAGTACTTC.

In this sample, this clone turned up a few times. The rearrangement links TRBV28 to TRBJ1-2; 7 nucleotides line up with TRBD1. The CDR3 runs 16 residues. Germline assignment: CDR1 MDHEN and CDR2 SYDVKM. Trimming at V came to 2 bases and at J to 3 bases, leaving 9 bases not matched to a gene. CDR3: CASSLTTRGMDYGYTF. Here the CDR3 DNA reads TGTGCCAGCAGTTTAACGACCAGGGGGATGGACTATGGCTACACCTTC.

V is TRBV9 and J is TRBJ2-1; D gene unclear. This CDR3 has 15 residues. From germline, CDR1 is SGDLS and CDR2 YYNGEE. Trimming shortened V by 0 bases and J by 9 bases, and 16 bases separated the two germline ends. The CDR3 reads CASSVGSARSGEQFF. The CDR3, as DNA: TGTGCCAGCAGCGTAGGTTCGGCTAGGTCGGGTGAGCAGTTCTTC.

This sequence joins TRBV5-6 and TRBJ2-7, with 10 bases aligning to TRBD2. The germline V gene has CDR1 SGHDT and CDR2 YYEEEE. The CDR3 has 15 residues. The ends lost 0 bases at V and 2 bases at J; junction bases unmatched: 2. The CDR3 here is CASSLGTSGTYEQYF. In DNA, the CDR3 is TGTGCCAGCAGCTTGGGGACTAGCGGTACCTACGAGCAGTACTTC.

The chain couples TRBV9 to TRBJ1-1; D is possibly TRBD1 (5 bases). Per germline, CDR1 SGDLS and CDR2 YYNGEE. This CDR3 has 14 amino acids. The ends were cut back, 2 bases at V and 0 bases at J, with 8 bases in the middle. DNA of the CDR3: TGTGCCAGCAGCGTGGGGCGACTGAACACTGAAGCTTTCTTT. The encoded protein is CASSVGRLNTEAFF.

This chain connects TRBV6-1 to TRBJ1-1; the D gene is possibly TRBD1 (6 bases). V gave up 5 bases and J gave up 4 bases, with 11 bases separating them. Germline values: CDR1 MNHNS, CDR2 SASEGT. This CDR3 is built from 13 residues. The CDR3 DNA follows: TGTGCCAGCAGTTTCAGGGGTAGCACTGAAGCTTTCTTT. It translates to CASSFRGSTEAFF.

This clone was seen more than once but under ten times. This chain links TRBV27 with TRBJ2-7, with TRBD1 identical over 7 bases. V lost 0 bases and J lost 3; bases outside the gene matches: 8. The germline gives CDR1 MNHEY, CDR2 SMNVEV (reference sequence). The CDR3 extends over 16 amino acids. CDR3 in DNA: TGTGCCAGCAGTTTATCCCCAGGGGGAAAAGGCTACGAGCAGTACTTC. This sequence encodes CASSLSPGGKGYEQYF.

The chain carries TRBV27 and TRBJ2-1; 12 bases agree with TRBD2. V lost 5 bases and J lost 7; bases outside the gene matches: 6. The CDR3 covers 15 residues. Germline values: CDR1 MNHEY, CDR2 SMNVEV (reference sequence). The CDR3, as DNA: TGTGCCAGCAGTCCCAGGACTAGCGGGACGAATGAGCAGTTCTTC. Amino acids: CASSPRTSGTNEQFF.

J is TRBJ1-1 and V is TRBV27; possible D gene TRBD1, 5 bases. The CDR3 spans 14 residues. CDR1 and CDR2 (germline): MNHEY, SMNVEV (reference sequence). Between the trimmed V and J ends, which lost 0 bases and 11 bases, there was a span of 16 bases. CDR3 bases: TGTGCCAGCAGTTTATCACCCTTCAGGGTTCCGGCTTTCTTT. This translates into CASSLSPFRVPAFF.

Points on this clone: At the DNA level, this CDR3 is encoded by other sequences in the same sample as well. The chain uses TRBV20-1 and TRBJ2-3; no clear D gene. V was shortened by 3 bases and J by 6 bases, with 7 bases between the two germline ends. The CDR3 has 11 residues. Germline V lookup: CDR1 DFQATT, CDR2 SNEGSKA (reference sequence). The CDR3 DNA is TGCAGTGCTAGTTCCGGGGATACGCAGTATTTT. It codes for CSASSGDTQYF.

On this clone: Relative to the germline gene, one junction end is altered; a read error may explain this. The chain has TRBV7-9 and TRBJ1-1; unclear D gene. The germline V gene has CDR1 SEHNR and CDR2 FQNEAQ (reference sequence). This CDR3 has 13 residues. This CDR3 reads CSSSSPSNTEAFF. In nucleotides, the CDR3 is TGTTCCAGCAGCTCCCCGTCGAACACTGAAGCTTTCTTT.

The V and J genes are TRBV6-5 and TRBJ1-1; maybe TRBD1 (5 bases). V lost 8 bases, J lost 0 bases, and 10 bases lay in between. CDR1 is MNHEY, CDR2 SVGAGI, per germline. The CDR3 length is 13 residues. The CDR3 sequence is CASGTGMNTEAFF. The CDR3 bases are TGTGCCAGCGGAACAGGAATGAACACTGAAGCTTTCTTT.

The chain carries TRBV18 and TRBJ1-1; 8 positions match TRBD1. Trimming cost V 2 bases and J 5 bases; bases outside gene matches: 4. Germline CDR1 is KGHSH and CDR2 is LQKENI. The CDR3 runs 14 residues. DNA for the CDR3: TGTGCCAGCTCACCAGTGACAGGGGATACTGAAGCTTTCTTT. This codes for CASSPVTGDTEAFF.

This clone showed up just a few times. The chain joins TRBV28 to TRBJ1-5, with D perhaps TRBD1 (6 bases). Trimming removed 3 bases at V and 4 bases at J, with 19 bases between. CDR1 and CDR2 (germline): MDHEN, SYDVKM. The CDR3 has 17 residues. CDR3 sequence: CASSFWVRGIVNQPQHF. For the CDR3, the DNA is TGTGCCAGCAGTTTTTGGGTCAGGGGCATCGTTAATCAGCCCCAGCATTTT.

The V call is TRBV4-1, the J call TRBJ2-7; the D is unclear. Germline loops: CDR1 MGHRA, CDR2 YSYEKL. Trimming removed 2 bases from V and 1 base from J, with 6 bases in between. The CDR3 runs 13 residues. CDR3 sequence (DNA): TGCGCCAGCAGCCAACACATTTCCTACGAGCAGTACTTC. Translated, it gives CASSQHISYEQYF.

This rearrangement joins TRBV2 to TRBJ2-7; 11 bases match TRBD2. The CDR3 sequence is 14 residues long. Germline CDR1 SNHLY, CDR2 FYNNEI. After removal of 6 bases from V and 4 bases from J, the junction contained 5 bases not matched to a gene. The DNA of the CDR3 is TGTGCCAGCAGATTAGCGGGAGGGAGTTACGAGCAGTACTTC. Translating gives CASRLAGGSYEQYF.

Points on this clone: At one end, the junction sequence differs from germline, possibly due to a read error. This CDR3 is also generated by other DNA sequences in the sample. V and J are TRBV11-2 and TRBJ2-7; D possibly uses TRBD1 or TRBD2 (5 bases each). Germline V gene sequence: CDR1 SGHAT, CDR2 FQNNGV. There are 13 residues in the CDR3. CDR3 loop: CASSLGEYYEQYF. In DNA form, the CDR3 reads TGCGCCAGCAGCTTAGGGGAGTACTACGAGCAGTACTTC. The whole variable domain, filled in from reference TRBV11-2 and TRBJ2-7, reads EAGVAQSPRYKIIEKRQSVAFWCNPISGHATLYWYQQILGQGPKLLIQFQNNGVVDDSQLPKDRFSAERLKGVDSTLKIQPAKLEDSAVYLCASSLGEYYEQYFGPGTRLTVT.

This clone was detected only once. This chain connects TRBV7-9 to TRBJ1-5; unclear D gene. From germline, CDR1 is SEHNR and CDR2 FQNEAQ (reference sequence). Trimming pared 1 base from V and 6 bases from J, leaving 7 bases between. CDR3 length equals 13 residues. DNA of the CDR3: TGTGCCAGCAGCTTAGAACCGGGTCAGCCCCAGCATTTT. Its translation: CASSLEPGQPQHF.

The CDR3 nucleotides are TGTGCCAGCAGTCAAGGGACAGGGGGAAGATATAGCAATCAGCCCCAGCATTTT. Amino acids: CASSQGTGGRYSNQPQHF. The chain couples TRBV6-1 to TRBJ1-5; 11 positions match TRBD1. V trimming: 5 bases; J trimming: 0 bases; junction bases outside the gene matches: 9. The CDR3 has 18 residues. CDR1 is MNHNS, CDR2 SASEGT, per germline.

The rearrangement joins TRBV9 to TRBJ2-3, with D perhaps matching TRBD2 (5 bases). V lost 0 bases and J 0 bases, leaving 11 bases between the germline ends. This CDR3 comprises 16 residues. Germline lookup yields CDR1 SGDLS and CDR2 YYNGEE. The CDR3 protein is CASSVGASPSTDTQYF. Written as DNA, the CDR3 is TGTGCCAGCAGCGTAGGGGCTAGCCCGAGCACAGATACGCAGTATTTT.

This chain links TRBV5-1 with TRBJ1-4, with 7 nucleotides matching TRBD1. This CDR3 has 15 residues. Germline V gene lookup returns CDR1 SGHRS and CDR2 YFSETQ. The J segment lost 5 bases and the V segment lost 2 bases, leaving 6 bases of the junction unmatched. The chain's CDR3 is CASSFAGTANEKLFF. For the CDR3, the DNA is TGCGCCAGCAGCTTCGCCGGGACAGCGAATGAAAAACTGTTTTTT.

In its sample, this clone was seen a few times. The chain is built from TRBV5-1 and TRBJ2-1; TRBD1 might be the D (6 bases). CDR1 and CDR2 from the germline V gene are SGHRS and YFSETQ. V was clipped by 0 bases and J by 4 bases, with 11 bases between them. CDR3 length: 15 residues. This CDR3 is CASSLDGQKYNEQFF. The CDR3, as DNA: TGCGCCAGCAGCTTGGACGGACAGAAGTACAATGAGCAGTTCTTC. The full variable domain, its missing parts supplied by reference TRBV5-1 and TRBJ2-1, is KAGVTQTPRYLIKTRGQQVTLSCSPISGHRSVSWYQQTPGQGLQFLFEYFSETQRNKGNFPGRFSGRQFSNSRSEMNVSTLELGDSALYLCASSLDGQKYNEQFFGPGTRLTVL.

The chain recombines TRBV9 with TRBJ1-4, with 10 bases that match TRBD1. The germline CDR1 and CDR2 sequences are SGDLS and YYNGEE. The CDR3 consists of 13 residues. The V and J ends lost 5 bases and 5 bases, in that order; junction bases with no gene match: 0. The CDR3 sequence is CASRGQGNEKLFF. CDR3 in DNA: TGTGCCAGCAGGGGACAGGGGAATGAAAAACTGTTTTTT.

This sequence joins TRBV5-1 and TRBJ2-1; D perhaps matches TRBD2 (6 bases). The germline CDR1 and CDR2 sequences are SGHRS and YFSETQ. V lost 2 bases to trimming and J lost 2 bases, with 11 bases between them. The CDR3 sequence is 15 residues long. The CDR3 sequence is CASSLSGRTYNEQFF. CDR3 in DNA: TGCGCCAGCAGCTTAAGCGGGCGGACCTACAATGAGCAGTTCTTC.

The chain couples TRBV5-4 to TRBJ2-5; 8 nucleotides agree with TRBD2. The J call may not be correct, given that the DNA end is closer to TRBJ2-7. The CDR3 contains 17 residues. Germline V lookup: CDR1 SGHNT, CDR2 YYREEE (reference sequence). This chain's CDR3 is CASSSGLAKGSRYEQYF. The CDR3 bases are TGTGCCAGCAGCTCCGGACTAGCTAAGGGTAGTAGGTACGAGCAGTACTTC.